Below, one T cell receptor beta chain is given with its context. Its antigen is unknown. This record belongs to a study of CD8 T cells in Susac syndrome. Study-wide findings and caveats: Regarding the TCR sequencing and HLA analysis, the study admitted that a relatively small number of individuals were involved.

RNA was extracted with the RNeasy kit, and a quantity of roughly 0.5 to 1 ug was reverse transcribed using random hexamers. Via MiXCR, TCRdb re-called the immunoSEQ multiplex PCR reads, giving one row per CDR3 protein. The table has 150,000 to 200,000 distinct CDR3 sequences, around 93% seen once. The sequenced sample was CD4+ T cells from PBMCs. This TCR derives from a human donor in good health.

CDR3 bases: TGTGCCACCAGCAGAGATAGGTCATCCAGTGAAGCTTTCTTT. It is translated as CATSRDRSSSEAFF. This sequence joins TRBV15 and TRBJ1-1; no definite D call. Germline V gives CDR1 LNHNV, CDR2 YYDKDF (reference sequence). CDR3 size: 14 residues. V shed 0 bases and J shed 7 bases, with 12 bases lying between them.